One sample yielded the 20 T cell receptor beta chains listed below, sequenced in a study of cytomegalovirus exposure and HLA in healthy donors. Primers: 60 Vbeta forward and 13 Jbeta reverse. Sequenced by immunoSEQ multiplex PCR; TCRdb stores in-frame clones only, minus some. Found here are 150,000 to 200,000 clones, almost 85% of them singletons; the top ten hold about 1%. Material for sequencing was PBMCs. The source is a man younger than 45 in good health and CMV-seronegative.

The V call is TRBV5-1, the J call TRBJ2-1; TRBD2 agrees at 11 bases. Germline V gene data show CDR1 as SGHRS and CDR2 as YFSETQ. This CDR3 comprises 15 residues. V trimming: 8 bases; J trimming: 7 bases; junction bases outside the gene matches: 11. CDR3 sequence: CASQPLAGAGNEQFF. The DNA of the CDR3 is TGCGCCAGTCAACCACTAGCGGGAGCAGGAAATGAGCAGTTCTTC. Together with reference TRBV5-1 and TRBJ2-1, the CDR3 gives the full variable domain: KAGVTQTPRYLIKTRGQQVTLSCSPISGHRSVSWYQQTPGQGLQFLFEYFSETQRNKGNFPGRFSGRQFSNSRSEMNVSTLELGDSALYLCASQPLAGAGNEQFFGPGTRLTVL.

The chain joins TRBV30 to TRBJ2-1; D may be TRBD1 (7 bases). The CDR3 sequence is 13 residues long. V lost 5 bases and J lost 7, with 15 bases in between. The germline CDR1 and CDR2 sequences are GTSNPN and SVGIG (reference sequence). CDR3 DNA: TGTGCCTGGGGAGGGGGCGGCTGGAATGAGCAGTTCTTC. Its protein product is CAWGGGGWNEQFF.

In its sample, this clone was seen once. The rearrangement links TRBV5-1 to TRBJ2-5; TRBD2 matches 8 bases. This CDR3 contains 15 residues. CDR1 SGHRS and CDR2 YFSETQ come from the germline V gene. V dropped 2 bases and J dropped 4; count of bases not matched to a gene: 7. CDR3 nucleotide sequence: TGCGCCAGCAGCTTTGGACGGGGGGGCAGAGAGACCCAGTACTTC. This codes for CASSFGRGGRETQYF.

This clone was seen just once. V is TRBV10-3 and J is TRBJ2-7; 7 bases are shared with TRBD1. The CDR3 runs to 14 residues. The germline V gene encodes CDR1 ENHRY and CDR2 SYGVKD. V shed 0 bases, J shed 6 bases, and the junction held 5 bases outside the gene matches. CDR3: CAISESGTALEQYF. The DNA of the CDR3 is TGTGCCATCAGTGAGTCGGGGACAGCCCTCGAGCAGTACTTC.

This clone was seen a few times. V and J are TRBV5-6 and TRBJ2-1, with D tentatively TRBD1 (6 bases). The V end was cut by 4 bases, the J end by 8 bases, with 13 bases between. The germline gives CDR1 SGHDT, CDR2 YYEEEE. The CDR3 consists of 13 residues. The CDR3 reads CASSRLGGDEQFF. The CDR3 region has the DNA TGTGCCAGCAGCCGCCTAGGGGGAGATGAGCAGTTCTTC.

In regard to this clone: The sample holds other DNA sequences that translate to the same CDR3. V gene TRBV11-2 combines with J gene TRBJ1-6, with D perhaps TRBD1 (6 bases). The CDR3 length is 16 residues. V lost 7 bases, J lost 1 base, and 14 bases lay in between. Germline CDR1 and CDR2: SGHAT and FQNNGV. The CDR3 loop reads CASNPSQGSYNSPLHF. The CDR3 region has the DNA TGTGCCAGCAATCCTTCCCAGGGGTCCTATAATTCACCCCTCCACTTT.

This chain uses TRBV15 with TRBJ2-7; 10 positions agree with TRBD1. V trimming: 2 bases; J trimming: 6 bases; junction bases outside the gene matches: 7. The germline CDR1 and CDR2 sequences are LNHNV and YYDKDF (reference sequence). CDR3 length equals 15 residues. This CDR3 reads CATSRTRQGAGEQYF. The CDR3 DNA reads TGTGCCACCAGCAGAACCCGACAGGGGGCGGGCGAGCAGTACTTC.

The chain couples TRBV7-8 to TRBJ2-7; 11 bases map to TRBD2. The CDR3 loop spans 20 amino acids. V lost 2 bases and J lost 8; bases outside the gene matches: 23. Germline V lookup: CDR1 SGHVS, CDR2 FQNEAQ. DNA for the CDR3: TGTGCCAGCAGCTTAAACGCTCCGGGACTAGCGGCCAACTTGCTCGGGCAGCAGTACTTC. It is translated as CASSLNAPGLAANLLGQQYF.

The chain carries TRBV5-1 and TRBJ2-3; D is possibly TRBD1 (6 bases). The CDR3 loop spans 15 amino acids. The germline V gene encodes CDR1 SGHRS and CDR2 YFSETQ. The ends were cut back, 4 bases at V and 0 bases at J, with 12 bases in the middle. The chain's CDR3 is CASSLGQSSTDTQYF. The CDR3 region has the DNA TGCGCCAGCAGCCTCGGACAGAGTAGCACAGATACGCAGTATTTT.

The chain joins TRBV7-2 to TRBJ1-6; no clear D. Germline CDR1 SGHTA, CDR2 FQGNSA. The CDR3 spans 11 residues. Trimming took 4 bases from V and 13 from J, leaving 8 bases between them. The CDR3 is CASSSPGPLHF. The CDR3 DNA reads as TGTGCCAGCAGCTCCCCGGGGCCCCTCCACTTT.

This chain joins TRBV7-2 and TRBJ2-7; possibly TRBD1 for D (6 bases). V gave up 1 base and J gave up 4 bases, with 11 bases separating them. Germline lookup yields CDR1 SGHTA and CDR2 FQGNSA. The CDR3 has 14 amino acids. In DNA form, the CDR3 reads TGTGCCAGCAGCTTAGGGTCCACAGGGTACGAGCAGTACTTC. Protein product: CASSLGSTGYEQYF.

V and J are TRBV18 and TRBJ1-2, with TRBD1 identical over 7 bases. The germline V gene encodes CDR1 KGHSH and CDR2 LQKENI. The CDR3 consists of 14 residues. The ends lost 3 bases at V and 6 bases at J; junction bases unmatched: 7. The CDR3 DNA is TGTGCCAGCTCACCGACCAGGGGGAGCGATGGCTACACCTTC. It codes for CASSPTRGSDGYTF.

V gene TRBV18 combines with J gene TRBJ2-7; TRBD1 agrees at 8 bases. The CDR3 runs 13 residues. With V trimmed by 3 bases and J by 4 bases, 2 bases remained unmatched. The V gene's germline CDR1 is KGHSH and CDR2 LQKENI. CDR3 sequence (DNA): TGTGCCAGCTCACCCAGACAGGGGTACGAGCAGTACTTC. Amino acids: CASSPRQGYEQYF.

The chain recombines TRBV10-3 with TRBJ1-1; 7 bases map to TRBD1. V lost 6 bases, J lost 3 bases, and 4 bases stayed unmatched. The CDR3 is 13 residues long. The germline CDR1 and CDR2 sequences are ENHRY and SYGVKD. The CDR3 loop reads CAISLTGDTEAFF. The CDR3 DNA sequence: TGTGCCATCAGCCTCACAGGGGACACTGAAGCTTTCTTT.

The V call is TRBV27, the J call TRBJ1-1; the D gene is possibly TRBD1 (5 bases). The V gene lost 3 bases and the J gene lost 5 bases, with 13 bases spanning the gap. The germline V gene encodes CDR1 MNHEY and CDR2 SMNVEV (reference sequence). The CDR3 runs to 14 residues. In DNA form, the CDR3 reads TGTGCCAGCAGTTTTTTGCAGGGAGGGACTGAAGCTTTCTTT. Translating it yields CASSFLQGGTEAFF.

The chain links TRBV7-6 to TRBJ2-3; 8 bases match TRBD2. V dropped 3 bases and J dropped 2; count of bases not matched to a gene: 1. Per the germline V gene, CDR1 is SGHVS and CDR2 is FNYEAQ. The CDR3 totals 14 residues. The DNA of the CDR3 is TGTGCCAGCAGCTTTAGCGGGACCACAGATACGCAGTATTTT. Translated, it gives CASSFSGTTDTQYF.

The chain links TRBV4-2 to TRBJ1-1; D not certain. Trimming removed 5 bases from V and 1 base from J, with 11 bases in between. The germline V gene encodes CDR1 LGHNA and CDR2 YNFKEQ. The CDR3 is 14 amino acids. The CDR3 region has the DNA TGTGCCAGCAGCTCGTTGGCTTCGAACACTGAAGCTTTCTTT. Amino acid sequence: CASSSLASNTEAFF.

V gene TRBV11-3 combines with J gene TRBJ2-1, with 9 nucleotides matching TRBD2. Trimming cost V 1 base and J 2 bases; bases outside gene matches: 0. CDR3 length: 15 residues. CDR1 and CDR2 from the germline V gene are SGHNT and YENEEA. The CDR3 sequence: CASSLGLAAYNEQFF. In DNA form, the CDR3 reads TGTGCCAGCAGCTTAGGACTAGCGGCCTACAATGAGCAGTTCTTC. The entire variable domain, with the rest obtained from reference TRBV11-3 and TRBJ2-1, is as follows: EAGVVQSPRYKIIEKKQPVAFWCNPISGHNTLYWYLQNLGQGPELLIRYENEEAVDDSQLPKDRFSAERLKGVDSTLKIQPAELGDSAVYLCASSLGLAAYNEQFFGPGTRLTVL.

The genes are TRBV18 and TRBJ2-1; 9 bases line up with TRBD1. Looked up from germline, CDR1 is KGHSH and CDR2 is LQKENI. The CDR3 totals 17 residues. V dropped 2 bases and J dropped 1; count of bases not matched to a gene: 6. For the CDR3, the DNA is TGTGCCAGCTCACCAAGGGACAGGGAGAGGTCCTACAATGAGCAGTTCTTC. Residues: CASSPRDRERSYNEQFF.

The CDR3 coding sequence is TGTGCCAGCAGCTTCCGGGACAGTTATACCCGGGGATCCTACGAGCAGTACTTC. Its translation is CASSFRDSYTRGSYEQYF. The chain joins TRBV7-2 to TRBJ2-7; 7 nucleotides agree with TRBD1. The CDR3 spans 18 residues. J gave up 1 base and V 3 bases, and 15 bases lay outside the gene matches. CDR1 and CDR2 from the germline V gene are SGHTA and FQGNSA.